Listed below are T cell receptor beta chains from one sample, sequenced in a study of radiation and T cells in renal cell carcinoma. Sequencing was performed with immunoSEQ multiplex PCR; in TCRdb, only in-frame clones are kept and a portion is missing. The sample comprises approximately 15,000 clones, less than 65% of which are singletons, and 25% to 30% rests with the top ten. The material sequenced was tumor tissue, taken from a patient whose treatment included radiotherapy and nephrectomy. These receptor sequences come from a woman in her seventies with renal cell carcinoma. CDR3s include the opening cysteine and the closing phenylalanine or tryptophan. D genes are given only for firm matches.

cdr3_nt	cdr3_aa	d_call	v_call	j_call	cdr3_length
TGTGCCAGCAGCTTTCAGGGGGCCGGCACAGATACGCAGTATTTT	CASSFQGAGTDTQYF	TRBD1	TRBV7-9	TRBJ2-3	15
TGCGCCAGCAGCCAAGATGGTCCGGGGACAGGGGTTTACGAGCAGTACTTC	CASSQDGPGTGVYEQYF	TRBD1	TRBV4-3	TRBJ2-7	17
TGTGCCACCAGCAGCCAGGGCACCGGGGAGCTGTTTTTT	CATSSQGTGELFF	-	TRBV15	TRBJ2-2	13
TGCGCCAGCATAAGCGGGGGGGCCACATCAGTCGAGCAGTACTTC	CASISGGATSVEQYF	TRBD2	TRBV10-2	TRBJ2-7	15
TGTGCCAGCAGCCAGCTGGCCGGGACTAGCGGGAGGGTCACAGATACGCAGTATTTT	CASSQLAGTSGRVTDTQYF	TRBD2	TRBV4-2	TRBJ2-3	19
TGCGCCAGCAGCCAAGAGGCTAGCGCGAGATCCTACGAGCAGTACTTC	CASSQEASARSYEQYF	-	TRBV4-1	TRBJ2-7	16
TGCGCCAGCAGCTTGGGGCCCTCCGAGAACCGGAACTACGAGCAGTACTTC	CASSLGPSENRNYEQYF	-	TRBV5-1	TRBJ2-7	17
TGTGCCAGAAGCCCCAGGGGCTACGAGCAGTACTTC	CARSPRGYEQYF	-	TRBV5-3	TRBJ2-7	12
TGTGCCAGTAGTAGCGGGAGCACGGGGATCTACGAGCAGTACTTC	CASSSGSTGIYEQYF	TRBD2	TRBV19	TRBJ2-7	15
TGCGCCAGCAGCTCCCCGGGGGTAGGAAACACCATATATTTT	CASSSPGVGNTIYF	-	TRBV5-1	TRBJ1-3	14
TGTGCCAGCAGTGACGAGGGGAACACTGAAGCTTTCTTT	CASSDEGNTEAFF	-	TRBV6-4	TRBJ1-1	13
TGTGCCAGCAGTTTCGGACAGGGGAGCGATACGCAGTATTTT	CASSFGQGSDTQYF	TRBD1	TRBV6-6	TRBJ2-3	14
TGTGCCAGCAGCTTAGTGGCTAGCGTCACCTACGAGCAGTACTTC	CASSLVASVTYEQYF	-	TRBV7-2	TRBJ2-7	15